Each of the 2 T cell receptor beta chains below was sequenced from the same sample in a study of blood T cell repertoires in COVID-19. Measured with immunoSEQ multiplex PCR; TCRdb has only the in-frame clones, and not every one. The repertoire has some 200,000 clones, roughly 94% of them found once; the top ten carry approximately 0.8%. Specimen: peripheral blood. Receptors were obtained from a man younger than 45 with COVID-19, enrolled during active disease.

The chain employs TRBV28 and TRBJ1-1; TRBD1 matches at 7 bases. This CDR3 is 15 amino acids long. Unmatched junction bases numbered 5, after V lost 2 bases and J lost 2 bases. Germline lookup yields CDR1 MDHEN and CDR2 SYDVKM. The CDR3, as DNA: TGTGCCAGCAGTTTACCCACAGGGGTAAACACTGAAGCTTTCTTT. Its protein product is CASSLPTGVNTEAFF. The full variable domain, in which reference TRBV28 and TRBJ1-1 provide the parts outside the CDR3, is DVKVTQSSRYLVKRTGEKVFLECVQDMDHENMFWYRQDPGLGLRLIYFSYDVKMKEKGDIPEGYSVSREKKERFSLILESASTNQTSMYLCASSLPTGVNTEAFFGQGTRLTVV.

This sequence joins TRBV3-1 (or the pseudogene TRBV3-2) and TRBJ1-1; 8 positions match TRBD1. V lost 5 bases to trimming and J lost 5 bases; unmatched junction nucleotides: 7. The CDR3 totals 14 residues. Germline loops: CDR1 LGHDT, CDR2 YNNKEL (reference sequence). The CDR3: CASSFTQGATEAFF. DNA of the CDR3: TGTGCCAGCAGCTTCACCCAGGGGGCAACTGAAGCTTTCTTT.